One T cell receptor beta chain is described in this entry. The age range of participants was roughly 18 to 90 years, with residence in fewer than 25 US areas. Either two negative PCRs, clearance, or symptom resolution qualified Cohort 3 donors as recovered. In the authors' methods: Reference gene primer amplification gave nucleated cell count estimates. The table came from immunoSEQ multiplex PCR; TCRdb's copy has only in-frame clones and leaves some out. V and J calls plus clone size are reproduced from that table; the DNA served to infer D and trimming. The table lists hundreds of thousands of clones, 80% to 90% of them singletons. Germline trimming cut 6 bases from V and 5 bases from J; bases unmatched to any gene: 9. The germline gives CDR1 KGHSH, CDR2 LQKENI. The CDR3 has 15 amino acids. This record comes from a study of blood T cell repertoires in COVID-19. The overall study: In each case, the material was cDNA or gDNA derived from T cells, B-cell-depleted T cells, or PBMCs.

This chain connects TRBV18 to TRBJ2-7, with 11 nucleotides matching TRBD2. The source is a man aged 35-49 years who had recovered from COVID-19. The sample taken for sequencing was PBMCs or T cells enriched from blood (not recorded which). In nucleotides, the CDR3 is TGTGCCAGCTCTCTTAGCGGGGGGGCTTTACACGAGCAGTACTTC. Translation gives CASSLSGGALHEQYF.